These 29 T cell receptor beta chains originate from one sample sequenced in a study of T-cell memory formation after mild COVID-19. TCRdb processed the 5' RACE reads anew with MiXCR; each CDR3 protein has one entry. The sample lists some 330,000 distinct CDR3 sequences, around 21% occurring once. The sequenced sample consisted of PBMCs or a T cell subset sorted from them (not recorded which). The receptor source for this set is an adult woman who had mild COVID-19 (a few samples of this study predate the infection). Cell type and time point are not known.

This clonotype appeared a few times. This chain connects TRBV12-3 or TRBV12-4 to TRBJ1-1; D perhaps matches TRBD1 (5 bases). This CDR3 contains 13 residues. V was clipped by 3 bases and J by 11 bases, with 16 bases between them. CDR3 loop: CASSLMRGDNAFF. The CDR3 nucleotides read TGTGCCAGCAGTTTGATGCGGGGGGATAATGCTTTCTTT.

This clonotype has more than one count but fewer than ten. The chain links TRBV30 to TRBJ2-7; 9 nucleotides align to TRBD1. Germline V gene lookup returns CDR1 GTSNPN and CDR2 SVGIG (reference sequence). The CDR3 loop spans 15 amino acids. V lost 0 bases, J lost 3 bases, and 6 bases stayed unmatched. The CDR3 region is CAWSVGQGPSYEQYF. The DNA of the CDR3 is TGTGCCTGGAGTGTGGGACAGGGCCCTAGCTACGAGCAGTACTTC.

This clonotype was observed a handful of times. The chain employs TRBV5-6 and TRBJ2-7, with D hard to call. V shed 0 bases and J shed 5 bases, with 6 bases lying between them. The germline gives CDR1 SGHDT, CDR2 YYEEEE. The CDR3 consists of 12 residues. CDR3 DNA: TGTGCCAGCAGCTTGGGCCTGAACGAGCAGTACTTC. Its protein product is CASSLGLNEQYF.

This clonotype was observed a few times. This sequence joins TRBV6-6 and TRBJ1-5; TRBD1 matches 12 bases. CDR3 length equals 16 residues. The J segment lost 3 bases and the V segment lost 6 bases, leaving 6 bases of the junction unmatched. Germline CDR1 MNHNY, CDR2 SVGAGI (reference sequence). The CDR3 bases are TGTGCCAGCAGGAGGGGACAGGGGGCCTCCAATCAGCCCCAGCATTTT. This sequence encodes CASRRGQGASNQPQHF.

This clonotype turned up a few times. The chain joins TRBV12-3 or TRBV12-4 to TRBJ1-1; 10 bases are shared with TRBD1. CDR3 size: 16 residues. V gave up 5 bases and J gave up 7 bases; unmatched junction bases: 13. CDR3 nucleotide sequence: TGTGCCAGCAGTCTCGACAGGGGGCCCATTATGGGTGAAGCTTTCTTT. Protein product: CASSLDRGPIMGEAFF.

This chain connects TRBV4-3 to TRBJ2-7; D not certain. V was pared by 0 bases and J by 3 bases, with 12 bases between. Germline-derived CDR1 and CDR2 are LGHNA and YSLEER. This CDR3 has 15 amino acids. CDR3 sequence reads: CASSQERTWGYEQYF. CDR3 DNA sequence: TGCGCCAGCAGCCAAGAGAGAACATGGGGCTACGAGCAGTACTTC.

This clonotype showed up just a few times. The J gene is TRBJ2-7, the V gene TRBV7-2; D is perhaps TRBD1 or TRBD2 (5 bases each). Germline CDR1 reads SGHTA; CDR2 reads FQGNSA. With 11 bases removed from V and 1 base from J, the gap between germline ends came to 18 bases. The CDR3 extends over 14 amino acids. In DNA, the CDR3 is TGTGCCGGCAACCGGGGACGGTTTTCCTACGAGCAGTACTTC. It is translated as CAGNRGRFSYEQYF.

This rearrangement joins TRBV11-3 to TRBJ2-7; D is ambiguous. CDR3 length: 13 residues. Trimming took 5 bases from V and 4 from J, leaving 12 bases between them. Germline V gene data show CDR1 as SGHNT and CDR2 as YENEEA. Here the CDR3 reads CASSPRVAYEQYF. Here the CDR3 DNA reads TGTGCCAGCAGCCCCCGCGTGGCTTACGAGCAGTACTTC.

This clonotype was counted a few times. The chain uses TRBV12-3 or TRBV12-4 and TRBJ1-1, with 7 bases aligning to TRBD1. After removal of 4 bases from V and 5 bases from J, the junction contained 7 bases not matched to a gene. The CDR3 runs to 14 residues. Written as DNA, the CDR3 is TGTGCCAGCAGTTACAGGGGCGCGAAGACTGAAGCTTTCTTT. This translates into CASSYRGAKTEAFF.

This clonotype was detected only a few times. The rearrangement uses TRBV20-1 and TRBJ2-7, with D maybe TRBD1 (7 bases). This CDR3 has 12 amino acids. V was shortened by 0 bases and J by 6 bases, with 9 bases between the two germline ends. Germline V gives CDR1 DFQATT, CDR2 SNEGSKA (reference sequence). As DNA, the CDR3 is TGCAGTGCTAGAGACCAGGGGGGCGAGCAGTACTTC. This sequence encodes CSARDQGGEQYF.

CDR3 region: CASSLVRDRGTQYF. In DNA, the CDR3 is TGTGCCAGCAGTCTAGTCCGGGACAGGGGGACCCAGTACTTC. The V and J genes are TRBV25-1 and TRBJ2-5; 10 positions match TRBD1. Trimming removed 5 bases from V and 7 bases from J; junction bases left unmatched: 7. CDR1 and CDR2 from the germline V gene are MGHDK and SYGVNS. The CDR3 spans 14 residues.

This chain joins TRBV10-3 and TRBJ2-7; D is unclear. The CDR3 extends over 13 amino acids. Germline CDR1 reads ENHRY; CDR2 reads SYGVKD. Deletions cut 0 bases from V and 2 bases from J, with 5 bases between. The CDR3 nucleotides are TGTGCCATCAGTGAGTCATCCACCTACGAGCAGTACTTC. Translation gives CAISESSTYEQYF.

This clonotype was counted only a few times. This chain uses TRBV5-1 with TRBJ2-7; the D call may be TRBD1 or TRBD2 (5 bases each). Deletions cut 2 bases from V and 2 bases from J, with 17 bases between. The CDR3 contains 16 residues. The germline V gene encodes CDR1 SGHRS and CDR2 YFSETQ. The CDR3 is CASSFPGTEHTYEQYF. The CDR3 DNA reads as TGCGCCAGCAGCTTCCCTGGGACGGAACATACCTACGAGCAGTACTTC.

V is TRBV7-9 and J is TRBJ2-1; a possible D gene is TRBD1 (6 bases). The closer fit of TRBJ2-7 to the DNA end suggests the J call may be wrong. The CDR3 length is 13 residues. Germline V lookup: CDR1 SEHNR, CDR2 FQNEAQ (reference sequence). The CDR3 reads CASSLVQGSEQYF. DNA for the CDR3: TGTGCCAGCAGCTTAGTTCAGGGGAGCGAGCAGTACTTC.

The CDR3 DNA reads TGTGCCATGGGAGGGACTGGCGATTCCCTTTCCGGGGAGCTGTTTTTT. It specifies CAMGGTGDSLSGELFF. The rearrangement links TRBV10-3 to TRBJ2-2; 7 nucleotides line up with TRBD2. This CDR3 has 16 residues. The germline V gene encodes CDR1 ENHRY and CDR2 SYGVKD. With 9 bases clipped from V and 6 bases from J, the junction kept 16 bases outside the gene matches.

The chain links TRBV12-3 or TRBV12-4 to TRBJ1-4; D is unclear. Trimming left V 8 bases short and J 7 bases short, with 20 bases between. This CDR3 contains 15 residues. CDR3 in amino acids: CASRYNSGGGEKLFF. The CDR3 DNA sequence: TGTGCCAGCCGATACAACTCAGGAGGAGGTGAAAAACTGTTTTTT.

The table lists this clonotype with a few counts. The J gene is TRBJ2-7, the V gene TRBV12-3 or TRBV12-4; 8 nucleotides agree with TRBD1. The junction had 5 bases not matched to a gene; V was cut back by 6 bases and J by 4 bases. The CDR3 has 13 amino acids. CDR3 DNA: TGTGCCAGCAGGCCAGGGGGCGGATACGAGCAGTACTTC. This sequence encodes CASRPGGGYEQYF.

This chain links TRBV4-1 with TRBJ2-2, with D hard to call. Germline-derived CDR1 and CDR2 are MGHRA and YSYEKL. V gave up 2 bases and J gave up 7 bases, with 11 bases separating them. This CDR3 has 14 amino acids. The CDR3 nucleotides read TGCGCCAGCAGCCAACTCACCACGAACGGGGAGCTGTTTTTT. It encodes CASSQLTTNGELFF.

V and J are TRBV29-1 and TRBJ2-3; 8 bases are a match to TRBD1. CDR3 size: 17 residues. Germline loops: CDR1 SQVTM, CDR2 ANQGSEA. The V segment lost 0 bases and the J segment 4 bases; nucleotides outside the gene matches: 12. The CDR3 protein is CSVEDPGDRTNADTQYF. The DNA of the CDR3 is TGCAGCGTTGAAGATCCGGGGGACAGGACCAACGCAGATACGCAGTATTTT.

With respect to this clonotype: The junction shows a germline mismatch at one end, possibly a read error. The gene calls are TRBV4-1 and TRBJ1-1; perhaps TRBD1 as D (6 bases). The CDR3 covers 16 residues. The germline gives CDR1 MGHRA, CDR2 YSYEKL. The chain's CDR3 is CASRQDGQGIGTEAFF. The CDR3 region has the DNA TGCGCCAGCAGACAAGATGGGCAGGGGATAGGAACTGAAGCTTTCTTT.

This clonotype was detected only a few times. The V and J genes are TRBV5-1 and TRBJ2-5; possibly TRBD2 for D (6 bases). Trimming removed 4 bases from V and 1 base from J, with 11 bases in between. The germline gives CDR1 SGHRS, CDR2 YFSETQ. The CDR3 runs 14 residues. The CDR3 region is CASSGGTPQETQYF. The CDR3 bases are TGCGCCAGCAGCGGAGGGACTCCCCAAGAGACCCAGTACTTC.

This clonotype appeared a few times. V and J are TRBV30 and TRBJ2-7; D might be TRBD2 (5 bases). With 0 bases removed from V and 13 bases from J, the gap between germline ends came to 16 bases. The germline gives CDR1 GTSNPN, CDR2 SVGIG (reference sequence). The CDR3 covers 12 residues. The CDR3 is CAWSVSLAGIYF. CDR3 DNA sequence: TGTGCCTGGAGTGTGTCCCTTGCGGGTATATACTTC.

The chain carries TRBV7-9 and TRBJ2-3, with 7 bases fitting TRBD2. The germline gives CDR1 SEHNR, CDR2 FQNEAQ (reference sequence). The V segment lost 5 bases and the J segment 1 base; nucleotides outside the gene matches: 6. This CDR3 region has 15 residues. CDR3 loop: CASSVSGERTDTQYF. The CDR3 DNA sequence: TGTGCCAGCAGCGTAAGCGGGGAGCGCACAGATACGCAGTATTTT.

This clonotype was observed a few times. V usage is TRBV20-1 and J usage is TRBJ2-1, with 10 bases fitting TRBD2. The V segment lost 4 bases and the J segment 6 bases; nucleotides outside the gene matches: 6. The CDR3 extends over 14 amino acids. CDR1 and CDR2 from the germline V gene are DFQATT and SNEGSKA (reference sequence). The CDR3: CSANSGGPFNEQFF. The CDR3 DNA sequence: TGCAGTGCTAATAGCGGGGGGCCCTTCAATGAGCAGTTCTTC.

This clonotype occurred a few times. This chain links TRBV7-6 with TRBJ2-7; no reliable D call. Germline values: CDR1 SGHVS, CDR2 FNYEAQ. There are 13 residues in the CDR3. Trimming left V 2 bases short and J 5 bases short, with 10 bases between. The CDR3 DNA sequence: TGTGCCAGCAGCTTACGGAATTTCCACGAGCAGTACTTC. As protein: CASSLRNFHEQYF.

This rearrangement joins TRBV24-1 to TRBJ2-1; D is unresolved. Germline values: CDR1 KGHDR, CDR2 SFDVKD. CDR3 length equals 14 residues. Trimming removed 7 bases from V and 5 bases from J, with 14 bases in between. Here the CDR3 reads CATRGKGLDNEQFF. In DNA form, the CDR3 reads TGTGCCACCAGAGGTAAGGGCTTAGACAATGAGCAGTTCTTC.

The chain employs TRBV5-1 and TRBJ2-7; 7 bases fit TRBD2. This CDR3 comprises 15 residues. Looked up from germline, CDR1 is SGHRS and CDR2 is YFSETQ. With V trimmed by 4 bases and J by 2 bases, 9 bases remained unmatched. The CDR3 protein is CASSPAGAAPYEQYF. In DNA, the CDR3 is TGCGCCAGCAGCCCGGCGGGAGCGGCACCCTACGAGCAGTACTTC.

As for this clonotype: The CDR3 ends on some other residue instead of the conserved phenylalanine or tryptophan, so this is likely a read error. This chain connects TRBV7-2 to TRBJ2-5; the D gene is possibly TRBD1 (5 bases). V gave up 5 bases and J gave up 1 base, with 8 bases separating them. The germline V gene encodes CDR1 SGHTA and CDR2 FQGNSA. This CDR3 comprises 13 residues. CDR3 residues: CASSHDSQETQYL. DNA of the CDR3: TGTGCCAGCAGCCATGACAGCCAAGAGACCCAGTACCTC.

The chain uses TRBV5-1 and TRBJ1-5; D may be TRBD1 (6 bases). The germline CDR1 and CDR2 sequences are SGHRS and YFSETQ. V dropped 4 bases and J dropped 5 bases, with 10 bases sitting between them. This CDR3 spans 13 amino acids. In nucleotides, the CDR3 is TGCGCCAGCAGCGCGTCAGGGGATCAGCCCCAGCATTTT. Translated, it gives CASSASGDQPQHF.